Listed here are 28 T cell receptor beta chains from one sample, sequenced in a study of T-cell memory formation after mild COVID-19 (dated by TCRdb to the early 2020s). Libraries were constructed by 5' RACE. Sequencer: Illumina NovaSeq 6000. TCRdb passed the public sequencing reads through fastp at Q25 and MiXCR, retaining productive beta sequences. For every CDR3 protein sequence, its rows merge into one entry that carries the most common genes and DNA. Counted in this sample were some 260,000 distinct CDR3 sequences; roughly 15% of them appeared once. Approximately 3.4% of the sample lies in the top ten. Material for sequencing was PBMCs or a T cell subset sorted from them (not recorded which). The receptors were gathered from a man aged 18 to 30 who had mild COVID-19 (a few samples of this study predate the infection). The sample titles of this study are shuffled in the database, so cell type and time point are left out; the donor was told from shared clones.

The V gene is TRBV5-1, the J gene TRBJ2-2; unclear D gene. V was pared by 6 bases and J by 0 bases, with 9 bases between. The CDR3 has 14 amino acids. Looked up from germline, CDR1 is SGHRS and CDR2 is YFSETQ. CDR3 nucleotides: TGCGCCAGCACGGGTCAGTCGAACACCGGGGAGCTGTTTTTT. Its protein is CASTGQSNTGELFF.

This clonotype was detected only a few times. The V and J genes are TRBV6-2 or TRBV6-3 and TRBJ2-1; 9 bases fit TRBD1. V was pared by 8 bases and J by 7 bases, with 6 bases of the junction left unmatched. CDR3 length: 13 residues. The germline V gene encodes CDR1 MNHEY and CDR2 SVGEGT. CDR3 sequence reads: CASLRQGENEQFF. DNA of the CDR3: TGTGCCAGCCTTCGACAGGGGGAGAATGAGCAGTTCTTC.

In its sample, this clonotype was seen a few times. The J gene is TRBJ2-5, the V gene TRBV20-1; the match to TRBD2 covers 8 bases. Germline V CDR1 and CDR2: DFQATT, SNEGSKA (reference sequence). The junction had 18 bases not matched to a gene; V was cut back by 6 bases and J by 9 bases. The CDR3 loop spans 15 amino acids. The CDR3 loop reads CSAPGPTLAVRAQYF. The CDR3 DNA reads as TGCAGTGCCCCGGGACCGACACTAGCGGTCAGGGCCCAGTACTTC.

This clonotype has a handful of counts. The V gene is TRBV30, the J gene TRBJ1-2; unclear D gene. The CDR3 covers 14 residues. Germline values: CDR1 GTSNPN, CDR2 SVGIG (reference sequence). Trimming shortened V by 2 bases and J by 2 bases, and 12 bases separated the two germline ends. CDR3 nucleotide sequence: TGTGCCTGGAGTCTCCTCGGGGTGAACTATGGCTACACCTTC. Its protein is CAWSLLGVNYGYTF.

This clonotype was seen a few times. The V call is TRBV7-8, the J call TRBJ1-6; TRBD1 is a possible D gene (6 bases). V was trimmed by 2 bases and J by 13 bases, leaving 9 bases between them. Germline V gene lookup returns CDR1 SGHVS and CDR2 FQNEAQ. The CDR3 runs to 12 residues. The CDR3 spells CASSLSRGPLHF. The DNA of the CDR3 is TGTGCCAGCAGCTTATCCAGGGGCCCCCTCCACTTT.

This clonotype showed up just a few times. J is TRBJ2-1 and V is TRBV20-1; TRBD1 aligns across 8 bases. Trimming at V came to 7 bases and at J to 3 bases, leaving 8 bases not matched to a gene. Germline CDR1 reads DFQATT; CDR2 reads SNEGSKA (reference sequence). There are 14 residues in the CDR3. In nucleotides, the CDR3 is TGCAGTGTCCTCAAAGGACAGGGCTACAATGAGCAGTTCTTC. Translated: CSVLKGQGYNEQFF.

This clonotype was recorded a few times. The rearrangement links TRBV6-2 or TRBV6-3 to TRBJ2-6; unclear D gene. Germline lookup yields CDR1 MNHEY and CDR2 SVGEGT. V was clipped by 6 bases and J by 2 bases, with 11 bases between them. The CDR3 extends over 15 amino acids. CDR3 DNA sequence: TGTGCCAGCAGAGATTTTAGTCCTGGGGCCAACGTCCTGACTTTC. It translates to CASRDFSPGANVLTF.

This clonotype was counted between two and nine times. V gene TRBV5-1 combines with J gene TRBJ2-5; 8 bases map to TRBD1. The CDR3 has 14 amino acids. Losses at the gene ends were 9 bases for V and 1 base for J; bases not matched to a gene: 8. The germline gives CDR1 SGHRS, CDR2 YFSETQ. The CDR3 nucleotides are TGCGCCACCAAAGGCGACAGGGGCCAAGAGACCCAGTACTTC. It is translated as CATKGDRGQETQYF.

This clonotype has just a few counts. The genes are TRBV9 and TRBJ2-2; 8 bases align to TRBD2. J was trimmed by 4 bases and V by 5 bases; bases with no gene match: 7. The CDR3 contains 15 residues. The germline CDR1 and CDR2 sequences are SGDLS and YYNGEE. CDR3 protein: CASRSGGLPTGELFF. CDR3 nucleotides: TGTGCCAGCAGGAGCGGGGGCCTTCCCACCGGGGAGCTGTTTTTT.

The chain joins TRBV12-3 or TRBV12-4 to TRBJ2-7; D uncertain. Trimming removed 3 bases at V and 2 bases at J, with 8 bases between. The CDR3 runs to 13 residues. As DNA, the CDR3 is TGTGCCAGCAGTTTGCACCATGCCTACGAGCAGTACTTC. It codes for CASSLHHAYEQYF.

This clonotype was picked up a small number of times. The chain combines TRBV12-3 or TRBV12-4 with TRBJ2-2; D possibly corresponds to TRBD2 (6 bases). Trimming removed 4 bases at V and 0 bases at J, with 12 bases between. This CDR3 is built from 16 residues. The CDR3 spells CASSSGDGTNTGELFF. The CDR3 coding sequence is TGTGCCAGCAGTTCGGGAGACGGAACGAACACCGGGGAGCTGTTTTTT.

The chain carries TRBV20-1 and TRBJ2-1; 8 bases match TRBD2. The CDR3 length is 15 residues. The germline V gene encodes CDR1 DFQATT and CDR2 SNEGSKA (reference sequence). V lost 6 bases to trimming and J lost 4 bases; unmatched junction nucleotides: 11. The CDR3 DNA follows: TGCAGTGCCTCCAGGAGGAGCGGGGGTTACAATGAGCAGTTCTTC. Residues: CSASRRSGGYNEQFF.

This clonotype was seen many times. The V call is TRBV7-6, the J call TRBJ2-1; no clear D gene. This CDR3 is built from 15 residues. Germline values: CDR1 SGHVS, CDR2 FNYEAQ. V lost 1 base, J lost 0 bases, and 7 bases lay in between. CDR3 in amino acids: CASSLVPGSYNEQFF. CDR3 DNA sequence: TGTGCCAGCAGCTTAGTTCCTGGCTCCTACAATGAGCAGTTCTTC.

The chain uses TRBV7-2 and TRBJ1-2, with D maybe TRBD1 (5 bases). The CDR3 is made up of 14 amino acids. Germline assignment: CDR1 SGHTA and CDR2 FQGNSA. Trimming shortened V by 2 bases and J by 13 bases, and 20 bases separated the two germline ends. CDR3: CASSLQPTGGISTF. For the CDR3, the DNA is TGTGCCAGCAGCTTACAACCCACGGGGGGGATTAGCACCTTC.

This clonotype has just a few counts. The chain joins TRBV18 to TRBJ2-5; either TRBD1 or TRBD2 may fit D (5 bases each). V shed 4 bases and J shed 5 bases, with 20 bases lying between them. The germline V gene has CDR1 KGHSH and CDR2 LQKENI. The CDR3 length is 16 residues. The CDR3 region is CASSLRRDGTQETQYF. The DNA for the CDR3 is TGTGCCAGCTCACTTAGACGGGACGGGACCCAGGAGACCCAGTACTTC.

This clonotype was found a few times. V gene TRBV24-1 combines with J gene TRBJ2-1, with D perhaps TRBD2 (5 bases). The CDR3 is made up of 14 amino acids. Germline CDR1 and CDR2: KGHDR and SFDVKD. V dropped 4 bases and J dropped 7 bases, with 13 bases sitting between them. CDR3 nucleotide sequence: TGTGCCACCAGTGAGAGCGGACCTAGGAATGAGCAGTTCTTC. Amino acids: CATSESGPRNEQFF.

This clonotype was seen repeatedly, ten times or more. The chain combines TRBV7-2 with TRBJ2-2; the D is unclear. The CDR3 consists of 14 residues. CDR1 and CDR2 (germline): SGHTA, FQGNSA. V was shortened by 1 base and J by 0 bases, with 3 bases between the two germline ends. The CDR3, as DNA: TGTGCCAGCAGCTTAGGAACGAACACCGGGGAGCTGTTTTTT. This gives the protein CASSLGTNTGELFF. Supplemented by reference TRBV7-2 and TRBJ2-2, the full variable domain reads GAGVSQSPSNKVTEKGKDVELRCDPISGHTALYWYRQSLGQGLEFLIYFQGNSAPDKSGLPSDRFSAERTGGSVSTLTIQRTQQEDSAVYLCASSLGTNTGELFFGEGSRLTVL.

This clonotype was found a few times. The CDR3 protein is CASSLGLGGFEAFF. The CDR3 nucleotides are TGTGCCAGCAGCTTAGGCTTAGGGGGATTCGAAGCTTTCTTT. The chain joins TRBV7-2 to TRBJ1-1; D possibly corresponds to TRBD1 (6 bases). CDR1 SGHTA and CDR2 FQGNSA come from the germline V gene. V was cut by 1 base and J by 8 bases, with 14 bases left in between. This CDR3 is 14 amino acids long.

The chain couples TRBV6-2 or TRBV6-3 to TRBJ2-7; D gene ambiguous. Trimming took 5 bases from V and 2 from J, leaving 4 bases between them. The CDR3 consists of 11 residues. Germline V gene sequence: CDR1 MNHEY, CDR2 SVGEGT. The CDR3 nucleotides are TGTGCCAGCAGTAATACCTACGAGCAGTACGTC. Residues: CASSNTYEQYV.

This CDR3 reads CASQENRVVAGELFF. As DNA, the CDR3 is TGCGCCAGTCAAGAGAACAGGGTTGTCGCCGGGGAGCTGTTTTTT. The V and J genes are TRBV10-2 and TRBJ2-2, with D possibly being TRBD1 (6 bases). The V end was cut by 9 bases, the J end by 6 bases, with 20 bases between. The CDR3 consists of 15 residues. The germline V gene encodes CDR1 WSHSY and CDR2 SAAADI.

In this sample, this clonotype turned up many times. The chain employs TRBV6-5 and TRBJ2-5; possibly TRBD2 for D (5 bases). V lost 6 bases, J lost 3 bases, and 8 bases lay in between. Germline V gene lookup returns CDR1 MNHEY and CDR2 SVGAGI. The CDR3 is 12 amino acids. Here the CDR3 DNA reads TGTGCCAGCAGGGTGGGAGAAGAGACCCAGTACTTC. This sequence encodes CASRVGEETQYF.

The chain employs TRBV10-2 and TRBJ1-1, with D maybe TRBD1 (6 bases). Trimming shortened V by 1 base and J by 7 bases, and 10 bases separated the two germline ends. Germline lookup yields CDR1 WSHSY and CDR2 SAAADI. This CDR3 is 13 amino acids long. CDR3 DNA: TGCGCCAGCAGTGAGTGGCAGGGGAATGAAGCTTTCTTT. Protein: CASSEWQGNEAFF.

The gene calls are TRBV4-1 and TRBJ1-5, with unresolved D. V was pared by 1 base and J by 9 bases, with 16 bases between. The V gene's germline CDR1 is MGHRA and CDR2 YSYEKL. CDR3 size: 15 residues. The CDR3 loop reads CASSQGGFLARPQHF. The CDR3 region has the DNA TGCGCCAGCAGCCAAGGAGGTTTTCTGGCTAGGCCCCAGCATTTT.

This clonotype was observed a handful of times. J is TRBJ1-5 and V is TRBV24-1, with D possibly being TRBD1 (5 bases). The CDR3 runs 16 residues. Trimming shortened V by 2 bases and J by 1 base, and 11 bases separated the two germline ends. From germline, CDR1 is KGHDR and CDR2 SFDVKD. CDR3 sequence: CATSDSGVGSNQPQHF. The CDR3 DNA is TGTGCCACCAGTGATTCGGGGGTTGGAAGCAATCAGCCCCAGCATTTT.

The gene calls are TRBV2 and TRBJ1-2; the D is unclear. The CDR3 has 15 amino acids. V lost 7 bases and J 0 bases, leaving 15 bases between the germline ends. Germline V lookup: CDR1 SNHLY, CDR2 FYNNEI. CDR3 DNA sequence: TGTGCCAGCACTGAGATCCAGCCAGCTAACTATGGCTACACCTTC. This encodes CASTEIQPANYGYTF.

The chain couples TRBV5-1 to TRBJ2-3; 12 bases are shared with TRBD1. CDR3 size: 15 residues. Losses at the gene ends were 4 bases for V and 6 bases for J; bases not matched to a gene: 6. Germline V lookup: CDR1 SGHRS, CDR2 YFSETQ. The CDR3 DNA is TGCGCCAGCAGCGTGGGACAGGGGGCGGGTGATACGCAGTATTTT. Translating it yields CASSVGQGAGDTQYF.

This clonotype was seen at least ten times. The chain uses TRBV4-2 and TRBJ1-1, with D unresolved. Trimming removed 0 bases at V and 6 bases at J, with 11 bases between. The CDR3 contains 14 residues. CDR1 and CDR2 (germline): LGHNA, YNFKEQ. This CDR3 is CASSQDHEGPEAFF. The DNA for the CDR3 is TGTGCCAGCAGCCAAGACCACGAAGGGCCTGAAGCTTTCTTT.

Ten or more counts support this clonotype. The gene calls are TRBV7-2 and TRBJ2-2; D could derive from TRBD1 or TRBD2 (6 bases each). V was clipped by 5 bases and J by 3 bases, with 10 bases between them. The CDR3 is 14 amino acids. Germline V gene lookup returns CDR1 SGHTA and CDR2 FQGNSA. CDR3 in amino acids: CASSRGRDTGELFF. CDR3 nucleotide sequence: TGTGCCAGCAGCCGGGGGCGAGACACCGGGGAGCTGTTTTTT.